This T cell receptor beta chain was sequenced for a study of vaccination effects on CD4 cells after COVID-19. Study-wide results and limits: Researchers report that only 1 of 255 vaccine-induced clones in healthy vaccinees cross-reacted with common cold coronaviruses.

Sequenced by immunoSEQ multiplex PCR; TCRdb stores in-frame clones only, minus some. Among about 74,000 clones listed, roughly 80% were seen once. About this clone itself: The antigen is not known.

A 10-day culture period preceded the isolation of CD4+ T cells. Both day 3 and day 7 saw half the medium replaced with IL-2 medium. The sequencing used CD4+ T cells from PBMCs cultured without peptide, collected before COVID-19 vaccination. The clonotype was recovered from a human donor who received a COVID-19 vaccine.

CDR3 sequence: CASSRTDRETQYF. The CDR3 bases are TGTGCCAGCAGCCGGACAGATAGAGAGACCCAGTACTTC. This chain uses TRBV12-3 or TRBV12-4 with TRBJ2-5; a possible D gene is TRBD1 (6 bases). There are 13 residues in the CDR3. Trimming took off 6 bases at V and 4 bases at J, with 12 bases between the two ends.